Sequencing of this T cell receptor (beta chain) was carried out in a study of metastatic and nonmetastatic thyroid tumors. Study summary: Repertoire comparison spanned blood and tumor or nodule tissue of malignant and benign thyroid patients.

Authors' methods: To classify distant metastasis in papillary thyroid cancer, a model was built from CDR3 differences across clinicopathological groups. TCRdb used MiXCR to call clones anew from the PCR reads. The V and J calls, along with clone size, are taken from TCRdb and not from the paper's own processing. The sample has tens of thousands of clones; approximately 10% are singletons. This clone was observed many times. Thyroid surgery was performed in patients who had received no treatment beforehand. The ends were cut back, 0 bases at V and 1 base at J, with 5 bases in the middle. Germline CDR1 is SGHDT and CDR2 is YYEEEE. This CDR3 is built from 15 residues.

This sequence originates from a female donor with papillary thyroid cancer or a benign thyroid nodule (not recorded which). Some clones in this sample may be carry-over from other donors' samples. The sequenced material came from blood. The gene calls are TRBV5-6 and TRBJ2-6, with unresolved D. The CDR3 spells CASSLVSSGANVLTF. The CDR3 DNA sequence: TGTGCCAGCAGCTTGGTGTCTTCTGGGGCCAACGTCCTGACTTTC.